This TCR beta chain was profiled in a study of blood T cell repertoires in COVID-19. Measured with immunoSEQ multiplex PCR; TCRdb has only the in-frame clones, and not every one. This sample yields about 150,000 clones, of which around 82% are seen a single time; 5% belongs to the top ten. Per germline, CDR1 MNHEY and CDR2 SVGAGI. The CDR3 runs to 15 residues. Trimming took 5 bases from V and 7 from J, leaving 18 bases between them. The clonotype comes from a woman between 50 and 59 years old with acute or convalescent COVID-19. Sequencing input: peripheral blood. The chain combines TRBV6-5 with TRBJ1-5; D gene uncertain. The CDR3 bases are TGTGCCAGCAGTACCTCAGGTACGAGGGAACAGCCCCAGCATTTT. Translated, it gives CASSTSGTREQPQHF.